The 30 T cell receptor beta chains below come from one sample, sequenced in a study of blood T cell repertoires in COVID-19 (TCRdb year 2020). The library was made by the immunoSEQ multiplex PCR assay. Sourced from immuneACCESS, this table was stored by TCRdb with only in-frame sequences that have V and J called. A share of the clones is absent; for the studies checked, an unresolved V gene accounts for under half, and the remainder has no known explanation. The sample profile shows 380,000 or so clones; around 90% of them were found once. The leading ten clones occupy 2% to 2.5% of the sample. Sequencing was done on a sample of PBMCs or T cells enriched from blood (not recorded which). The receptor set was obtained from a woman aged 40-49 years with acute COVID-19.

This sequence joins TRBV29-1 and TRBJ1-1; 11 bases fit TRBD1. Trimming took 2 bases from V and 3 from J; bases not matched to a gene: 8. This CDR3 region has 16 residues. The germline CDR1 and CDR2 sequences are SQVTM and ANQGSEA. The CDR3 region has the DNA TGCAGCGTTGAATCGTACTGGACAGGGGGCTACACTGAAGCTTTCTTT. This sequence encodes CSVESYWTGGYTEAFF.

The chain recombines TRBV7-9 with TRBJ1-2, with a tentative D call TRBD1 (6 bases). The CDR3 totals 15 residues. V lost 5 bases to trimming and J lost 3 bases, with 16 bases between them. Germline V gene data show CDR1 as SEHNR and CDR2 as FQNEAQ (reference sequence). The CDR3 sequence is CASSPGQSPDYGYTF. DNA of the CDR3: TGTGCCAGCAGCCCAGGACAGTCGCCAGACTATGGCTACACCTTC.

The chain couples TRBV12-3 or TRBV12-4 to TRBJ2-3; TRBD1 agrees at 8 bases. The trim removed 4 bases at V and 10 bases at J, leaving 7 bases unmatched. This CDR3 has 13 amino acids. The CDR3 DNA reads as TGTGCCAGCAGTTCGGACAGGGAGGCCTCGCAGTATTTT. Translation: CASSSDREASQYF.

The CDR3 DNA reads TGTGCCAGCAGCTCCGGGGGGAGCACAGATACGCAGTATTTT. As protein: CASSSGGSTDTQYF. The chain is built from TRBV11-2 and TRBJ2-3; 7 nucleotides line up with TRBD2. V shed 4 bases and J 0 bases; nucleotides not matched to a gene: 1. The length of the CDR3 is 14 residues. CDR1 and CDR2 from the germline V gene are SGHAT and FQNNGV.

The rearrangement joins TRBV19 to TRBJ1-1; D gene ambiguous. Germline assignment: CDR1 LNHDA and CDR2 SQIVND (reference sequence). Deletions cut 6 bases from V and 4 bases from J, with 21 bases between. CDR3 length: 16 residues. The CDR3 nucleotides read TGTGCCAGTAGCCTTTCCCATAACTCGGGAGGCACTGAAGCTTTCTTT. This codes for CASSLSHNSGGTEAFF.

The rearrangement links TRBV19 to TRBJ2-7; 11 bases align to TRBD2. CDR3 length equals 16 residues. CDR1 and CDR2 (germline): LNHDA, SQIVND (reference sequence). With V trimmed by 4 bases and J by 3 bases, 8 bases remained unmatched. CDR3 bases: TGTGCCAGTAGTACAATAGCGGGGGGGCATCTCTACGAGCAGTACTTC. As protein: CASSTIAGGHLYEQYF.

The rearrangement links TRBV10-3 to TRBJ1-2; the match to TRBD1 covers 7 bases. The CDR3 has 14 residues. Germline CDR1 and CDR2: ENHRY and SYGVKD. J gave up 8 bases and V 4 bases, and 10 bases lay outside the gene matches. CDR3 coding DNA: TGTGCCATCAGTGTAAACGACAGGGCCGGCGGCTACACCTTC. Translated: CAISVNDRAGGYTF.

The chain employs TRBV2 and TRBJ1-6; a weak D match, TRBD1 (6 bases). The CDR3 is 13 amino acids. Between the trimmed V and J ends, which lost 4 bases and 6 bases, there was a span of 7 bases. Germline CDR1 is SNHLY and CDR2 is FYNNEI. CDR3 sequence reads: CASSARGNSPLHF. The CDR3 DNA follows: TGTGCCAGCAGTGCCAGGGGTAATTCACCCCTCCACTTT.

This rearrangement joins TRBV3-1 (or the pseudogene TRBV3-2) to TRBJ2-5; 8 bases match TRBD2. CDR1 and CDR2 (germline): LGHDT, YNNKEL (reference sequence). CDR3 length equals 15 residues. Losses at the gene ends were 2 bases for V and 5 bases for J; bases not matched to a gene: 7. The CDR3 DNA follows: TGTGCCAGCAGCCAATTAGCGGGGCGGTGGGAGACCCAGTACTTC. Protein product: CASSQLAGRWETQYF.

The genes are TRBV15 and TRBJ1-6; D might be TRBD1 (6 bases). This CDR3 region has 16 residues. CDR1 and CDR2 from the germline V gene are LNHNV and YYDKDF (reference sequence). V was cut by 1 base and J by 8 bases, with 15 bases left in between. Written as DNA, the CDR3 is TGTGCCACCAGCAGAGGACAGGAACTTGGGGATTCACCCCTCCACTTT. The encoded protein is CATSRGQELGDSPLHF.

The CDR3 bases are TGTGCCAGCAGCTTGTCGTTTGGCACCTCTGGGGCCAACGTCCTGACTTTC. It is translated as CASSLSFGTSGANVLTF. The rearrangement links TRBV5-8 to TRBJ2-6; no clear D. Germline CDR1 is SGHTS and CDR2 is YDEGEE. V shed 1 base and J shed 0 bases, with 11 bases lying between them. The CDR3 totals 17 residues.

DNA for the CDR3: TGTGCCAGCGTGGACGGGACCTACGAGCAGTACTTC. This gives the protein CASVDGTYEQYF. V and J are TRBV6-5 and TRBJ2-7, with a weak D call TRBD2 (5 bases). The CDR3 has 12 residues. Germline CDR1 reads MNHEY; CDR2 reads SVGAGI. V lost 8 bases, J lost 2 bases, and 10 bases lay in between.

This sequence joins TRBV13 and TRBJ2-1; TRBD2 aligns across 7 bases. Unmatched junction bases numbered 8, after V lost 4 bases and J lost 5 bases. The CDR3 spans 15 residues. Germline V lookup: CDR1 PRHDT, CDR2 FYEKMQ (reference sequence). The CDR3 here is CASSSGEAGDNEQFF. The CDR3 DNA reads TGTGCCAGCAGCTCTGGTGAGGCGGGGGACAATGAGCAGTTCTTC.

The CDR3 bases are TGTGCCAGCAGAGGACAGGGGACTGAAGCTTTCTTT. Translating gives CASRGQGTEAFF. The rearrangement uses TRBV12-3 or TRBV12-4 and TRBJ1-1, with 9 bases matching TRBD1. The V and J ends lost 6 bases and 5 bases, in that order; junction bases with no gene match: 1. The CDR3 is 12 amino acids.

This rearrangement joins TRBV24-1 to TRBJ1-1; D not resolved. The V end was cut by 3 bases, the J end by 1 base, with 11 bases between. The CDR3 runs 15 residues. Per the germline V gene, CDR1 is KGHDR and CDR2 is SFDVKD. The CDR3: CATSDVDISNTEAFF. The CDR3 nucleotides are TGTGCCACCAGTGATGTCGACATCTCGAACACTGAAGCTTTCTTT.

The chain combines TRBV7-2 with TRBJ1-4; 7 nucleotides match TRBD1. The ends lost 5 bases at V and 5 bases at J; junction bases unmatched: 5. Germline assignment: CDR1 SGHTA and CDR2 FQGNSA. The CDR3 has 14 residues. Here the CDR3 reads CASSDRDRNEKLFF. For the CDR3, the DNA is TGTGCCAGCAGCGACCGGGACAGAAATGAAAAACTGTTTTTT.

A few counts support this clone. CDR3 DNA sequence: TGTGCCAGCAGTGACGGGGGGTCCGGAAACACCATATATTTT. Translating gives CASSDGGSGNTIYF. The chain links TRBV6-1 to TRBJ1-3; D is possibly TRBD1 (5 bases). Trimming removed 3 bases at V and 4 bases at J, with 10 bases between. CDR1 is MNHNS and CDR2 is SASEGT in the germline V gene. The CDR3 totals 14 residues.

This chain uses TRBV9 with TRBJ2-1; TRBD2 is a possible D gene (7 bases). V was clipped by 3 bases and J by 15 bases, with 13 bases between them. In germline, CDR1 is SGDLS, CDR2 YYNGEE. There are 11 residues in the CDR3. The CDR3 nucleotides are TGTGCCAGCAGCGGCCCTGGGGGGGCGTTCTTC. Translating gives CASSGPGGAFF.

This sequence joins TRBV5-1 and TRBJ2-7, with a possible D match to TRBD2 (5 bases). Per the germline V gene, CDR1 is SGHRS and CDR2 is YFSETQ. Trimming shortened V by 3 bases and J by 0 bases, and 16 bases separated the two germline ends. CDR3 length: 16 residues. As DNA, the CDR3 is TGCGCCAGCAGCTCCCCAGTGGGTAGCGTCTCCTACGAGCAGTACTTC. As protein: CASSSPVGSVSYEQYF.

CDR3 in amino acids: CASSWGLAGGPGEQFF. DNA for the CDR3: TGTGCCAGCAGCTGGGGACTAGCGGGGGGGCCGGGTGAGCAGTTCTTC. V gene TRBV7-2 combines with J gene TRBJ2-1; 16 bases map to TRBD2. Looked up from germline, CDR1 is SGHTA and CDR2 is FQGNSA. V shed 4 bases and J 9 bases; nucleotides not matched to a gene: 6. The CDR3 runs 16 residues.

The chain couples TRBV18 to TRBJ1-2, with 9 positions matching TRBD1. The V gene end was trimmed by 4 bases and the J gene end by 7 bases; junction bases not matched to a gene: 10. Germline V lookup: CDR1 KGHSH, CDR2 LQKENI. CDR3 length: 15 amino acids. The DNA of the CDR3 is TGTGCCAGCTCACTCACGGGACAGGGCTGGTTTGGCTACACCTTC. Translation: CASSLTGQGWFGYTF.

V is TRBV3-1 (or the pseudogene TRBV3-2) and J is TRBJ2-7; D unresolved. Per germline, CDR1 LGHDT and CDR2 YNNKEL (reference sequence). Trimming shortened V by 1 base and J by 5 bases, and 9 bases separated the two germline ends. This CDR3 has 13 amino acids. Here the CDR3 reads CASSQGIAHEQYF. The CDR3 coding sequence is TGTGCCAGCAGCCAAGGAATAGCCCACGAGCAGTACTTC.

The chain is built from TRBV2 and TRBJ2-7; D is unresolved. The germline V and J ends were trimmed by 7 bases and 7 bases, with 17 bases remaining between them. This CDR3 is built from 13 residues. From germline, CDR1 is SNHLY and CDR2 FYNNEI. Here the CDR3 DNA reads TGTGCCAGCACCGGCCCCAGGAATGTGGAGCAGTACTTC. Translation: CASTGPRNVEQYF.

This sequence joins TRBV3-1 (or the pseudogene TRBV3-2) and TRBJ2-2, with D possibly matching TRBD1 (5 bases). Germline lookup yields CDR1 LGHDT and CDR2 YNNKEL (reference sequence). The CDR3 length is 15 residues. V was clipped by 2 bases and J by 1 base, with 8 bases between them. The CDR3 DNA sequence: TGTGCCAGCAGCCAATTCGGACAGAACACCGGGGAGCTGTTTTTT. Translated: CASSQFGQNTGELFF.

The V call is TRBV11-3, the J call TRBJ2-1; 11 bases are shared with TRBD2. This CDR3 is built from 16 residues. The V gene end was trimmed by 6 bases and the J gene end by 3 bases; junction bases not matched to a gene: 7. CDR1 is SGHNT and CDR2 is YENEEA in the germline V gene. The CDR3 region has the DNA TGTGCCAGCAGGCCACTCCTAGCGGGGGGCTACAATGAGCAGTTCTTC. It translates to CASRPLLAGGYNEQFF.

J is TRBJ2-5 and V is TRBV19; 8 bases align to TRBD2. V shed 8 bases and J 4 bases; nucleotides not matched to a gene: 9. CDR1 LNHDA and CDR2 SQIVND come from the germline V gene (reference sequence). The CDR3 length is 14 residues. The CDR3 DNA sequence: TGTGCCAGTCGCCCGGGGGGGACTGGAGAGACCCAGTACTTC. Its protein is CASRPGGTGETQYF.

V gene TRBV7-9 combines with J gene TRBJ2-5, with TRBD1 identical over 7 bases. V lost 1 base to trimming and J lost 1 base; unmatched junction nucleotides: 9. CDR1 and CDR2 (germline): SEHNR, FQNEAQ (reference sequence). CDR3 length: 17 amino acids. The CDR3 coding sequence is TGTGCCAGCAGCTTAGGGGGACAGTCAGAAACCCAAGAGACCCAGTACTTC. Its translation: CASSLGGQSETQETQYF.

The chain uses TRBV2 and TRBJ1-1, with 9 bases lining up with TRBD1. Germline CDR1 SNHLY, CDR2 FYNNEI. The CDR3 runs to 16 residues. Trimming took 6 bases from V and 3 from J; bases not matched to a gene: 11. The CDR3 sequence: CASRARTGVGDTEAFF. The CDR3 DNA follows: TGTGCCAGCAGGGCCCGGACAGGGGTGGGGGACACTGAAGCTTTCTTT.

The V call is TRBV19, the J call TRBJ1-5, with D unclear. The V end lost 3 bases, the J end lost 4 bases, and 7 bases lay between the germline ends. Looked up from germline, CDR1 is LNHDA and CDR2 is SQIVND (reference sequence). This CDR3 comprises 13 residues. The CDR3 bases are TGTGCCAGTAGTATTTCCGTTAATCAGCCCCAGCATTTT. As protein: CASSISVNQPQHF.

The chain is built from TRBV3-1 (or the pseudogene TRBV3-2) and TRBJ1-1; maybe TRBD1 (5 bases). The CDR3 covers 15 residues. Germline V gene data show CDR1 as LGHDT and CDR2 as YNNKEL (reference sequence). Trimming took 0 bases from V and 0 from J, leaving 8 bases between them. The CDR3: CASSQEIGVNTEAFF. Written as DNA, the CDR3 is TGTGCCAGCAGCCAAGAGATAGGGGTGAACACTGAAGCTTTCTTT.